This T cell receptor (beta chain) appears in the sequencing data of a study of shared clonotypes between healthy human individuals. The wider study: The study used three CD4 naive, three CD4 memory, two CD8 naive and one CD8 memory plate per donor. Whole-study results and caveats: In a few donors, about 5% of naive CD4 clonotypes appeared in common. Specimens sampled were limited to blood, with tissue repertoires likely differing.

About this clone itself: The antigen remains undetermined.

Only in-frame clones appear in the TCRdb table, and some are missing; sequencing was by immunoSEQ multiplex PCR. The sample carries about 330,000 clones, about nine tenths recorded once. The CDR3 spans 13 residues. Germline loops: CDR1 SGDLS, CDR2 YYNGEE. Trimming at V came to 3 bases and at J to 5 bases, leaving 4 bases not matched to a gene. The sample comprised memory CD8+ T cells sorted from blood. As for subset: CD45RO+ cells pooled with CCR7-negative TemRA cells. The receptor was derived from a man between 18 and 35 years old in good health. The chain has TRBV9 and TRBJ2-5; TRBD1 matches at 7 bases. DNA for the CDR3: TGTGCCAGCAGCGAAGGGGGCCGGGAGACCCAGTACTTC. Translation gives CASSEGGRETQYF.